Listed here are 10 T cell receptor beta chains from one sample, sequenced in a study of human T cells and chemical hapten exposure. The sample's time point: pre-sensitization, week 0. Sample treatment: therapeutic diphenylcyclopropenone sensitization with weekly scalp DPC. Via MiXCR, TCRdb re-called the RACE reads, giving one row per CDR3 protein. The repertoire includes about 77,000 distinct CDR3 sequences, around 15% of them detected once, and roughly 4.5% sits in the top ten. This sample comprised whole blood, obtained in connection with sensitization to the hapten diphenylcyclopropenone (DPC). All receptors come from a woman in her 50s with alopecia areata. Some clones in this sample may be carry-over from other donors' samples.

Comments on this clonotype: A much larger clone lies a single base off, so this may be a read error. V usage is TRBV10-2 and J usage is TRBJ1-2; D gene ambiguous. There are 12 residues in the CDR3. From germline, CDR1 is WSHSY and CDR2 SAAADI. The CDR3 reads CASSEVGYGFTF. In DNA form, the CDR3 reads TGCGCCAGCAGTGAGGTCGGGTATGGCTTCACCTTC.

This clonotype has only a few counts. The J gene is TRBJ2-5, the V gene TRBV4-1, with TRBD2 matching over 7 bases. Germline loops: CDR1 MGHRA, CDR2 YSYEKL. V lost 3 bases and J lost 4; bases outside the gene matches: 11. This CDR3 has 16 amino acids. CDR3 sequence: CASSHSSGQGRETQYF. CDR3 coding DNA: TGCGCCAGCAGCCATTCTAGCGGCCAAGGACGAGAGACCCAGTACTTC.

This clonotype has a handful of counts. The V call is TRBV12-3 or TRBV12-4, the J call TRBJ2-6; D gene uncertain. This CDR3 comprises 15 residues. Trimming removed 3 bases from V and 0 bases from J, with 6 bases in between. The CDR3 region has the DNA TGTGCCAGCAGTTTTGGGGTCTCTGGGGCCAACGTCCTGACTTTC. It encodes CASSFGVSGANVLTF.

This clonotype has more than one count but fewer than ten. The rearrangement joins TRBV16 to TRBJ2-3; D may be TRBD1 or TRBD2 (5 bases each). Germline CDR1 reads KGHSY; CDR2 reads FQNENV. The ends were cut back, 3 bases at V and 6 bases at J, with 16 bases in the middle. This CDR3 contains 15 residues. The DNA for the CDR3 is TGTGCCAGCAGCCAGGGACCCCTGGCAGTGGATACGCAGTATTTT. Translation gives CASSQGPLAVDTQYF. The full variable domain, with the rest looked up from reference TRBV16 and TRBJ2-3, is GEEVAQTPKHLVRGEGQKAKLYCAPIKGHSYVFWYQQVLKNEFKFLISFQNENVFDETGMPKERFSAKCLPNSPCSLEIQATKLEDSAVYFCASSQGPLAVDTQYFGPGTRLTVL.

V and J are TRBV5-4 and TRBJ1-3, with a weak D call TRBD1 (6 bases). The V end lost 4 bases, the J end lost 2 bases, and 10 bases lay between the germline ends. The V gene's germline CDR1 is SGHNT and CDR2 YYREEE (reference sequence). The CDR3 spans 14 residues. CDR3 loop: CASSARTAGNTIYF. The CDR3, as DNA: TGTGCCAGCAGCGCCCGGACAGCTGGAAACACCATATATTTT.

In its sample, this clonotype was seen many times. The V and J genes are TRBV7-6 and TRBJ2-1, with a weak D call TRBD2 (6 bases). Trimming stripped 1 base from V and 5 bases from J, with 15 bases between. The CDR3 spans 16 residues. From germline, CDR1 is SGHVS and CDR2 FNYEAQ. In DNA, the CDR3 is TGTGCCAGCAGCTTAGAGTTTGGGACTCGCAACAATGAGCAGTTCTTC. Translating it yields CASSLEFGTRNNEQFF. The full variable domain, its missing parts supplied by reference TRBV7-6 and TRBJ2-1, is GAGVSQSPRYKVTKRGQDVALRCDPISGHVSLYWYRQALGQGPEFLTYFNYEAQQDKSGLPNDRFSAERPEGSISTLTIQRTEQRDSAMYRCASSLEFGTRNNEQFFGPGTRLTVL.

The V call is TRBV2, the J call TRBJ1-2; 7 bases match TRBD1. With 2 bases clipped from V and 7 bases from J, the junction kept 10 bases outside the gene matches. Per the germline V gene, CDR1 is SNHLY and CDR2 is FYNNEI. The CDR3 spans 15 residues. CDR3: CASSESFDRDSGYTF. In nucleotides, the CDR3 is TGTGCCAGCAGTGAAAGTTTTGACAGGGACAGTGGCTACACCTTC.

Note on this clonotype: Because it lacks the conserved phenylalanine or tryptophan at the end, this CDR3 is likely a read error. This chain uses TRBV12-3 or TRBV12-4 with TRBJ1-5, with D perhaps TRBD1 (6 bases). The V and J ends lost 6 bases and 4 bases respectively, with 16 bases between them. The CDR3 runs 15 residues. The DNA of the CDR3 is TGTGCCAGCAGGAGGGACAAGGGCGATAATCAGCCCCAGCATCTT. Translating it yields CASRRDKGDNQPQHL.

This clonotype was seen a few times. The chain links TRBV5-1 to TRBJ2-7; 7 bases fit TRBD2. Germline trimming cut 2 bases from V and 3 bases from J; bases unmatched to any gene: 8. The CDR3 loop spans 15 amino acids. Germline CDR1 is SGHRS and CDR2 is YFSETQ. The CDR3 sequence is CASSLLAGADYEQYF. The DNA of the CDR3 is TGCGCCAGCAGCTTATTAGCGGGCGCGGACTACGAGCAGTACTTC.

The gene calls are TRBV6-6 and TRBJ2-3, with D possibly TRBD2 on 5 matching bases. Per the germline V gene, CDR1 is MNHNY and CDR2 is SVGAGI (reference sequence). The CDR3 has 12 amino acids. V lost 6 bases and J lost 6, with 10 bases in between. The CDR3 loop reads CASSGIRDTQYF. DNA for the CDR3: TGTGCCAGCAGCGGGATCAGGGATACGCAGTATTTT.